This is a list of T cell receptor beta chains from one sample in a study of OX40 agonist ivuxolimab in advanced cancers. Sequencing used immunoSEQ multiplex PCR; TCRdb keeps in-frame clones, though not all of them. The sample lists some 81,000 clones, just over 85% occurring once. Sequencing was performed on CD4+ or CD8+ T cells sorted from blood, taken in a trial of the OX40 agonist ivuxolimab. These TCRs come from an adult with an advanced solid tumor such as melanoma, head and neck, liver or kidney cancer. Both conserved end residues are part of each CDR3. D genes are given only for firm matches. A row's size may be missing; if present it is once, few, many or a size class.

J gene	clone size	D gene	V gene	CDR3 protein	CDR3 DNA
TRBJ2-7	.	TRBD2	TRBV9	CASSPRGSGGFVGEQYF	TGTGCCAGCAGCCCCCGAGGTAGCGGGGGGTTCGTTGGCGAGCAGTACTTC
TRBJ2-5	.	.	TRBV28	CASSSSNNHREETQYF	TGTGCCAGCAGTTCTTCAAATAATCATCGGGAAGAGACCCAGTACTTC
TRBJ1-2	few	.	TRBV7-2	CASSSYNRDGYTF	TGTGCCAGCAGCTCATACAACAGGGATGGCTACACCTTC
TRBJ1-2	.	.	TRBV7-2	CASSLDWWRNYGYTF	TGTGCCAGCAGCTTAGATTGGTGGCGGAACTATGGCTACACCTTC
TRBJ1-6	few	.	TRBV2	CASRESGLRDSPLHF	TGTGCCAGCAGGGAATCCGGGCTTAGGGATTCACCCCTCCACTTT
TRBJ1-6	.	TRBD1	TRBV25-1	CASSGQGDSPLHF	TGTGCCAGCAGTGGGCAGGGGGATTCACCCCTCCACTTT
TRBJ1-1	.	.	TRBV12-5	CASASIQKGAFF	TGTGCTAGTGCGAGCATACAGAAAGGAGCTTTCTTT
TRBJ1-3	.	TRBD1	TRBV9	CASSVEGQGGNTIYF	TGTGCCAGCAGCGTAGAGGGACAGGGGGGAAACACCATATATTTT
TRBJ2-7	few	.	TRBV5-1	CASSSGRVVHEQYF	TGCGCCAGCAGCTCCGGTCGGGTCGTCCACGAGCAGTACTTC
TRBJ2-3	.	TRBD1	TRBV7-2	CASSPRGLSDTQYF	TGTGCCAGCAGCCCTAGGGGGCTGTCAGATACGCAGTATTTT
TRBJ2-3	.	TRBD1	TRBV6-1	CAILDPGQLTDTQYF	TGTGCCATTCTGGACCCGGGACAGCTAACAGATACGCAGTATTTT
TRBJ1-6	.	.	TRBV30	CAWSVGGTSLNSPLHF	TGTGCCTGGAGTGTCGGAGGGACCAGCCTTAATTCACCCCTCCACTTT
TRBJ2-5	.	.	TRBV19	CASSILGYQETQYF	TGTGCCAGTAGTATCCTTGGGTACCAAGAGACCCAGTACTTC
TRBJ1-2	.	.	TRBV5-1	CASSLLDSPNYGYTF	TGCGCCAGCAGCTTACTGGACAGTCCGAACTATGGCTACACCTTC
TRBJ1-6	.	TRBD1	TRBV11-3	CASSKAGTDYSPLHF	TGTGCCAGCAGCAAAGCCGGGACAGACTATTCACCCCTCCACTTT
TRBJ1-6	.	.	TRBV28	CASSLTGPYNSPLHF	TGTGCCAGCAGCCTCACGGGGCCCTATAATTCACCCCTCCACTTT
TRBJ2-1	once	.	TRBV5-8	CASSLSPGTKQFF	TGTGCCAGCAGCTTAAGCCCCGGGACAAAGCAGTTCTTC
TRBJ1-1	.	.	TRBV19	CASSAGIVNTEAFF	TGTGCCAGTAGTGCAGGGATAGTGAACACTGAAGCTTTCTTT
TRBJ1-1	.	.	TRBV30	CAYDGTEAFF	TGTGCCTATGACGGCACTGAAGCTTTCTTT
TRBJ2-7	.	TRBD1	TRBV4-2	CASSQDRGRHEQYF	TGTGCCAGCAGCCAAGACAGGGGGCGTCACGAGCAGTACTTC
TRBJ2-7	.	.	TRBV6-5	CASSYGTTDIYEQYF	TGTGCCAGCAGTTACGGTACGACAGACATCTACGAGCAGTACTTC
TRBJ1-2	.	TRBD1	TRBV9	CASSVDRAGQGAGYTF	TGTGCCAGCAGCGTAGACCGGGCAGGACAGGGGGCAGGCTACACCTTC
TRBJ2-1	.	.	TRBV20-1	CSATTEEQFF	TGCAGTGCTACTACAGAAGAGCAGTTCTTC
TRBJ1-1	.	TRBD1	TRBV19	CASTTNRDRGWAFF	TGTGCCAGTACCACAAACCGGGACAGAGGTTGGGCTTTCTTT
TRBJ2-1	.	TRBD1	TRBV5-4	CASGWPPTTGQGFNEQFF	TGTGCCAGCGGCTGGCCCCCTACTACGGGACAGGGCTTCAATGAGCAGTTCTTC
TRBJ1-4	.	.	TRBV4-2	CASSQEGAGNVANEKLFF	TGTGCCAGCAGCCAAGAGGGGGCAGGGAATGTTGCAAATGAAAAACTGTTTTTT
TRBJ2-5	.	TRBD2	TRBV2	CASSEAAGGRQVETQYF	TGTGCCAGCAGTGAAGCAGCGGGGGGGCGTCAGGTGGAGACCCAGTACTTC
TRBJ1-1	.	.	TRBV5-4	CASSPGGAWNTEAFF	TGTGCCAGCAGCCCGGGGGGGGCTTGGAACACTGAAGCTTTCTTT
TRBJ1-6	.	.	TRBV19	CASSIPGAGGRSPLHF	TGTGCCAGTAGTATCCCGGGAGCTGGCGGGAGATCACCCCTCCACTTT
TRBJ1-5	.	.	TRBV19	CASSQSAGLYQPQHF	TGTGCCAGTAGTCAGTCAGCAGGGCTTTATCAGCCCCAGCATTTT
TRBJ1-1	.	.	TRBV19	CASSPQGMNTEAFF	TGTGCCAGTAGCCCACAGGGTATGAACACTGAAGCTTTCTTT
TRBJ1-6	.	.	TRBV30	CAWSVLGGRNSPLHF	TGTGCCTGGAGTGTACTTGGGGGCCGGAATTCACCCCTCCACTTT
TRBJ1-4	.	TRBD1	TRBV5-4	CASSRGTATNEKLFF	TGTGCCAGCAGCCGTGGGACAGCAACTAATGAAAAACTGTTTTTT
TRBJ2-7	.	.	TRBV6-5	CAYRSSSYEQYF	TGTGCGTATAGGTCCAGCTCCTACGAGCAGTACTTC
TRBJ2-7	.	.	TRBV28	CASSSFRLASYEQYF	TGTGCCAGCAGTTCGTTTAGGCTAGCGTCCTACGAGCAGTACTTC
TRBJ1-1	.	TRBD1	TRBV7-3	CASSPHGQGMGEAFF	TGTGCCAGCAGCCCCCACGGACAGGGGATGGGTGAAGCTTTCTTT
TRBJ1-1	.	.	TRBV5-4	CASSLEMNTEAFF	TGTGCCAGCAGCTTGGAGATGAACACTGAAGCTTTCTTT
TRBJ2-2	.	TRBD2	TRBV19	CASSVTSAGGELFF	TGTGCCAGTAGCGTCACTAGCGCCGGCGGGGAGCTGTTTTTT
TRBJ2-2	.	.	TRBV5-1	CASSLGFRVDTGELFF	TGCGCCAGCAGCTTGGGCTTCAGGGTGGACACCGGGGAGCTGTTTTTT
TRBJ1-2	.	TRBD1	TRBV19	CASSVDRGYGYTF	TGTGCCAGTAGTGTGGACAGGGGCTATGGCTACACCTTC
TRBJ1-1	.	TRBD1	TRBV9	CASSTGEGQGFSEAFF	TGTGCCAGCTCAACGGGGGAGGGACAGGGTTTCTCTGAAGCTTTCTTT
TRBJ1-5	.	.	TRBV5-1	CASSLDSNQPQHF	TGCGCCAGCAGCTTGGATAGCAATCAGCCCCAGCATTTT
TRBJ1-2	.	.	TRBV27	CASGDGRVGRYTF	TGTGCCAGCGGTGATGGCAGGGTCGGGCGCTACACCTTC
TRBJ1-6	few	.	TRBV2	CAGWRGVRSPLHF	TGTGCCGGGTGGAGAGGGGTGCGGTCACCCCTCCACTTT
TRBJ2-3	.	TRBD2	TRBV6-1	CASSVGSGVTDTQYF	TGTGCCAGCAGTGTAGGTAGCGGGGTCACAGATACGCAGTATTTT
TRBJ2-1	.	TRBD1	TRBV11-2	CASIPAGGFRNEQFF	TGTGCCAGCATCCCAGCAGGGGGCTTTCGGAATGAGCAGTTCTTC
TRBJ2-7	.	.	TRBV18	CASSYRDGTHEQYF	TGTGCCAGCTCGTACCGGGACGGCACCCACGAGCAGTACTTC
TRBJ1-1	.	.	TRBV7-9	CASMAPGQSNTEAFF	TGTGCCAGCATGGCCCCCGGGCAGTCGAACACTGAAGCTTTCTTT
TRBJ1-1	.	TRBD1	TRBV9	CASSVTGVNTEAFF	TGTGCCAGCAGCGTGACAGGGGTGAACACTGAAGCTTTCTTT
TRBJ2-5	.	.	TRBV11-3	CASSLGSASETQYF	TGTGCCAGCAGCTTAGGGTCGGCGTCGGAGACCCAGTACTTC
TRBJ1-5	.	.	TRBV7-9	CASSLNGDQPQHF	TGTGCCAGCAGCTTAAACGGGGATCAGCCCCAGCATTTT
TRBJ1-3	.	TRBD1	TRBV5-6	CASSLGQGGNTIYF	TGTGCCAGCAGCTTGGGACAGGGTGGAAACACCATATATTTT
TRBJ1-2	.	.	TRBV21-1	CASSKGGVLKDRLAYGYTF	TGTGCCAGCAGCAAAGGAGGGGTTCTGAAGGACAGGTTAGCCTATGGCTACACCTTC
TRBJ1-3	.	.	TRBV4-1	CASSQVFDGSGNTIYF	TGCGCCAGCAGCCAGGTCTTCGATGGGTCTGGAAACACCATATATTTT
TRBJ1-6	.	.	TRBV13	CASSLESSIGRSPLHF	TGTGCCAGCAGCTTAGAGAGTTCTATCGGACGTTCACCCCTCCACTTT
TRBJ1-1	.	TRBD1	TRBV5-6	CASSLMGQLRNTEAFF	TGTGCCAGCAGCTTAATGGGACAGTTGCGGAACACTGAAGCTTTCTTT
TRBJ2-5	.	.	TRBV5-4	CASSWNTGVETQYF	TGTGCCAGCAGCTGGAACACGGGGGTGGAGACCCAGTACTTC